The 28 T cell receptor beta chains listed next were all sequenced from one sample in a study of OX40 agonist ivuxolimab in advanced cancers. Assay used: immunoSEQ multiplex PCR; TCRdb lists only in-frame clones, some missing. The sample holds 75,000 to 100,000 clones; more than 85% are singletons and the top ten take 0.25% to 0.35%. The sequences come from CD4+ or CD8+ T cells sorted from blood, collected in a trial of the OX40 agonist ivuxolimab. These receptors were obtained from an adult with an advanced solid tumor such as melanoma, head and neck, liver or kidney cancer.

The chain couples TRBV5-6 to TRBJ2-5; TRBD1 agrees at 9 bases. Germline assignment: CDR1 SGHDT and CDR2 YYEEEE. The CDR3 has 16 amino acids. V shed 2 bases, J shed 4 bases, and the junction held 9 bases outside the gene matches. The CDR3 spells CASSFGQGHEGETQYF. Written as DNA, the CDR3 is TGTGCCAGCAGCTTTGGACAGGGGCATGAGGGAGAGACCCAGTACTTC.

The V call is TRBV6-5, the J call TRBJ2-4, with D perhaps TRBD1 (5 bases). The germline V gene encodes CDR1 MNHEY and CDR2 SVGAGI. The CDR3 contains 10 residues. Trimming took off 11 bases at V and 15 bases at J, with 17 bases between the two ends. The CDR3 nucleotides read TGTGCCCCCAGGGCAGGTCAGCCGTACTTC. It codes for CAPRAGQPYF.

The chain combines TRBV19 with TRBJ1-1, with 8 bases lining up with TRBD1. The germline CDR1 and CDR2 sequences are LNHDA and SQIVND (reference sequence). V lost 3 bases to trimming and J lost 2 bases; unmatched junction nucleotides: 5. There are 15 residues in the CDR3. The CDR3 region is CASSMGGTGNTEAFF. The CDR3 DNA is TGTGCCAGTAGTATGGGTGGGACAGGAAACACTGAAGCTTTCTTT.

In DNA form, the CDR3 reads TGTGCCAGCAGTCCTACGTATTATCAGCCCCAGCATTTT. Protein: CASSPTYYQPQHF. The chain is built from TRBV6-5 and TRBJ1-5, with D unclear. V shed 5 bases and J shed 5 bases, with 10 bases lying between them. CDR1 and CDR2 (germline): MNHEY, SVGAGI. This CDR3 contains 13 residues.

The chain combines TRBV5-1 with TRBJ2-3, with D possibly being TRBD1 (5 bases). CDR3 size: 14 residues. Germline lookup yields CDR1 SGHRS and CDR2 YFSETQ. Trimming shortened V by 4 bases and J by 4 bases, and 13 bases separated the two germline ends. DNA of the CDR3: TGCGCCAGCAGCGAAGGGGCGCAGGCAGATACGCAGTATTTT. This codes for CASSEGAQADTQYF.

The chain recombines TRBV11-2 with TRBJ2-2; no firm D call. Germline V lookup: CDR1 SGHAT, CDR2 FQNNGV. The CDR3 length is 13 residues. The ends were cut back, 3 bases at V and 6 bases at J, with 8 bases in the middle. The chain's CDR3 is CASSFGRSGELFF. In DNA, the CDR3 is TGTGCCAGCAGCTTCGGACGGTCCGGGGAGCTGTTTTTT.

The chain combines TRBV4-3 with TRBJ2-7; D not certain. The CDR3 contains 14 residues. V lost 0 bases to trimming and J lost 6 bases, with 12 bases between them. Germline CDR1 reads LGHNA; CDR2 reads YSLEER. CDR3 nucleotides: TGCGCCAGCAGCCAAGACGGGCCCTCGACCGAGCAGTACTTC. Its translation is CASSQDGPSTEQYF.

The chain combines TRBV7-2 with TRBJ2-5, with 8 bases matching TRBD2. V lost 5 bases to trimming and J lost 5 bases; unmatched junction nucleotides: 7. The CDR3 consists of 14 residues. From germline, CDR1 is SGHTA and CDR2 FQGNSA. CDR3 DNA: TGTGCCAGCAGCCAGAGCGGGAGTGGGGAGACCCAGTACTTC. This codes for CASSQSGSGETQYF.

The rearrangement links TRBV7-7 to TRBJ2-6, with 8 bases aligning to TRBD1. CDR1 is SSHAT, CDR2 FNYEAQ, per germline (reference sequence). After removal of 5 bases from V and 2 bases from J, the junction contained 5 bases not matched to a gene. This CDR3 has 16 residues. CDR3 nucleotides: TGTGCCAGCAGCATTGGACAGGGAACTGGGGCCAACGTCCTGACTTTC. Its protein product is CASSIGQGTGANVLTF.

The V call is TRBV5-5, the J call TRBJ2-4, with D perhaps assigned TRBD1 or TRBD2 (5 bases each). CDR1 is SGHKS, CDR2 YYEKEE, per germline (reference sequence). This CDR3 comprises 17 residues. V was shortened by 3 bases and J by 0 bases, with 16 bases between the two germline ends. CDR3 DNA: TGTGCCAGCAGCTCACTAGACAGTTCTTTAGCCAAAAACATTCAGTACTTC. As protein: CASSSLDSSLAKNIQYF. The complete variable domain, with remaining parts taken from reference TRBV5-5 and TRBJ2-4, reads DAGVTQSPTHLIKTRGQQVTLRCSPISGHKSVSWYQQVLGQGPQFIFQYYEKEERGRGNFPDRFSARQFPNYSSELNVNALLLGDSALYLCASSSLDSSLAKNIQYFGAGTRLSVL.

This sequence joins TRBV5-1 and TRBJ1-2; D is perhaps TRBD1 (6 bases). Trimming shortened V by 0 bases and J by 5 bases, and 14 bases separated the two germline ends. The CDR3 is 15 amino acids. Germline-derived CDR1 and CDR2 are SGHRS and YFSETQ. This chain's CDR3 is CASSLAVDRRYGYTF. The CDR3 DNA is TGCGCCAGCAGCTTGGCCGTAGACAGGCGTTATGGCTACACCTTC.

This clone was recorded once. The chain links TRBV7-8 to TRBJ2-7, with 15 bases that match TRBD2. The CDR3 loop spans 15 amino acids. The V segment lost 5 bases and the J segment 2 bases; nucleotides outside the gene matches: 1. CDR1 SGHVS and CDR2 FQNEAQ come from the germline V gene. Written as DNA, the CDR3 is TGTGCCAGCAGCCGGACTAGCGGGAGGGCCTACGAGCAGTACTTC. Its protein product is CASSRTSGRAYEQYF. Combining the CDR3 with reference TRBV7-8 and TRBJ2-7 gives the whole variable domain GAGVSQSPRYKVAKRGQDVALRCDPISGHVSLFWYQQALGQGPEFLTYFQNEAQLDKSGLPSDRFFAERPEGSVSTLKIQRTQQEDSAVYLCASSRTSGRAYEQYFGPGTRLTVT.

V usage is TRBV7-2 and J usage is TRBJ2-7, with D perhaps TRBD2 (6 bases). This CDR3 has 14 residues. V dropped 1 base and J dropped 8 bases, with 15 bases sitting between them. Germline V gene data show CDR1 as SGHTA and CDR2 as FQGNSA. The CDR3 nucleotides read TGTGCCAGCAGCTTAGGAGGGGCTGCGGGACAGCAGTACTTC. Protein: CASSLGGAAGQQYF.

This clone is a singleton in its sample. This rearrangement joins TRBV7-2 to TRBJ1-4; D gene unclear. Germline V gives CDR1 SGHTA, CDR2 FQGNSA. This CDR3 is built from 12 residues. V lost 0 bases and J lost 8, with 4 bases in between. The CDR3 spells CASSLAREKLFF. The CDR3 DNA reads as TGTGCCAGCAGCTTAGCTAGGGAAAAACTGTTTTTT.

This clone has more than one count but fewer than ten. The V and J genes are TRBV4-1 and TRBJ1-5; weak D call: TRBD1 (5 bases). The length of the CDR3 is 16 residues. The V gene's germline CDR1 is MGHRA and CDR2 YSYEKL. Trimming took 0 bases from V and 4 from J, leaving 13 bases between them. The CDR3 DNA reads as TGCGCCAGCAGCCAAGAACGTCAGGGCGGGAATCAGCCCCAGCATTTT. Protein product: CASSQERQGGNQPQHF.

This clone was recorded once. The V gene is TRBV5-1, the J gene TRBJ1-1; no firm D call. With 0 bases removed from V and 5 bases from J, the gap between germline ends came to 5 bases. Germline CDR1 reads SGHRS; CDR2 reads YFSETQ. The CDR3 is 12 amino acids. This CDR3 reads CASSLEGTEAFF. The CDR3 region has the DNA TGCGCCAGCAGCTTGGAGGGTACTGAAGCTTTCTTT.

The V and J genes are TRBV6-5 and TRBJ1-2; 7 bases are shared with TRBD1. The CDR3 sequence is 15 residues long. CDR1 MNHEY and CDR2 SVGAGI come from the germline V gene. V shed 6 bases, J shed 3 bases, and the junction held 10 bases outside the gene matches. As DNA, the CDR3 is TGTGCCAGCAGATACCTAACAGGGGTGGACTATGGCTACACCTTC. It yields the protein CASRYLTGVDYGYTF.

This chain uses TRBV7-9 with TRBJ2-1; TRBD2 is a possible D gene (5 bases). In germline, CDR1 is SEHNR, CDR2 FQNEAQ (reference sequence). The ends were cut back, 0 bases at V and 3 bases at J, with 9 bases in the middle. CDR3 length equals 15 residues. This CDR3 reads CASSLAGARYNEQFF. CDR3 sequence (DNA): TGTGCCAGCAGCTTAGCGGGAGCACGCTACAATGAGCAGTTCTTC.

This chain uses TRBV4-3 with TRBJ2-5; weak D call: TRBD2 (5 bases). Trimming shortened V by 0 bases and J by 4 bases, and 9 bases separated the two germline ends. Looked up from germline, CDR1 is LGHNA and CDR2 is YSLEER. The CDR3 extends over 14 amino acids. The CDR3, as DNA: TGCGCCAGCAGCCAAGAGCACCGGGGAGAGACCCAGTACTTC. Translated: CASSQEHRGETQYF.

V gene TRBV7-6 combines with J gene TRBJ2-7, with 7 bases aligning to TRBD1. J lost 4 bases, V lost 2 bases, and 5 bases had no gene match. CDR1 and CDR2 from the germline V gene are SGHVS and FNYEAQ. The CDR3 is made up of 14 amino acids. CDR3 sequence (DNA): TGTGCCAGCAGCTTACAACAGGGGCGTTACGAGCAGTACTTC. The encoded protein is CASSLQQGRYEQYF.

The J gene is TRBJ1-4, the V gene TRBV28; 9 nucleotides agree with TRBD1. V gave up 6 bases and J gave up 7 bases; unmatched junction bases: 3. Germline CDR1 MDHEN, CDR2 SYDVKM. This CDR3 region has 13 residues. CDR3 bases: TGTGCCAGCAGACTGACAGGGGGTGAAAAACTGTTTTTT. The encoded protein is CASRLTGGEKLFF.

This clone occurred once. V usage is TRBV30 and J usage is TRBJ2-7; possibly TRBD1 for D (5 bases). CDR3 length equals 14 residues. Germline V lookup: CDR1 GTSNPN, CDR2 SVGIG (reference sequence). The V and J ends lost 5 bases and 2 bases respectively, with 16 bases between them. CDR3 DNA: TGTGCCTGGGGGGTCCCAGGGTCCCCCTACGAGCAGTACTTC. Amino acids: CAWGVPGSPYEQYF.

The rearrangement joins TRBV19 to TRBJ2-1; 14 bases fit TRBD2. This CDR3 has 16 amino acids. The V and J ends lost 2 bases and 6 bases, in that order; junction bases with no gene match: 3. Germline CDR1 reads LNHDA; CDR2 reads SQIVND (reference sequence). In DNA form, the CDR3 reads TGTGCCAGTAGTATACGGGGGACTAGCGGGAGCAATGAGCAGTTCTTC. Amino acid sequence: CASSIRGTSGSNEQFF.

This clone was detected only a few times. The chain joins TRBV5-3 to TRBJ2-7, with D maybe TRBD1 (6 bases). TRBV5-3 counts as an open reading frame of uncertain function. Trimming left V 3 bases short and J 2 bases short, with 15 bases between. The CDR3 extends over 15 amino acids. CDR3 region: CARSYNDRTPYEQYF. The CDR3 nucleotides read TGTGCCAGAAGCTATAACGACAGGACCCCCTACGAGCAGTACTTC.

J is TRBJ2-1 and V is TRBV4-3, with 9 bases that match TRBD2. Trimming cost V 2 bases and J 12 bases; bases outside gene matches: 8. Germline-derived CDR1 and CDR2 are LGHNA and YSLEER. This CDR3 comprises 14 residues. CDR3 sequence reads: CASSQSSPTSGQFF. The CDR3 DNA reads TGCGCCAGCAGCCAATCCTCTCCGACTAGCGGGCAGTTCTTC.

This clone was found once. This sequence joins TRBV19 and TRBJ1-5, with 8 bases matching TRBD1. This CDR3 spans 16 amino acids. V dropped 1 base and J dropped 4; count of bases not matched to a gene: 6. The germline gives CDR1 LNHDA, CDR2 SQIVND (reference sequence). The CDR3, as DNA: TGTGCCAGTAGTATAGGTAGCAGGGGGCCTAATCAGCCCCAGCATTTT. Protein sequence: CASSIGSRGPNQPQHF.

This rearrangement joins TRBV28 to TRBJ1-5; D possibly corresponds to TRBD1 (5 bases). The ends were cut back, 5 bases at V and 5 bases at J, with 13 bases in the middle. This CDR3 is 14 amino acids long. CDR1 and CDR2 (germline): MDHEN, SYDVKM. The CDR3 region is CASSLTQGYQPQHF. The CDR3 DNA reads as TGTGCCAGCAGTCTGACTCAGGGCTATCAGCCCCAGCATTTT.

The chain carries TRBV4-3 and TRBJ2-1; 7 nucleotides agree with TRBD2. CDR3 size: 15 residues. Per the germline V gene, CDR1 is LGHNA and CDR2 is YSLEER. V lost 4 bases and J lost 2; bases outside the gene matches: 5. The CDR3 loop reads CASSLGLGTYNEQFF. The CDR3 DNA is TGCGCCAGCAGCCTTGGACTAGGGACCTACAATGAGCAGTTCTTC.